Described below is a single TCR beta chain sequence and its context. Its antigen is not identified. TCRdb redid the calling of the RACE reads with MiXCR, one entry per CDR3 protein. Among under 200,000 distinct CDR3 sequences listed, around a quarter were seen once. Specified time point: patch test 3, about 24 weeks after DPC sensitization. Stated treatment: therapeutic diphenylcyclopropenone sensitization with weekly scalp DPC. The donor pool consisted of alopecia patients aged 18 to 70 years, considered suitable for DPC. The sample originates from a study of human T cells and chemical hapten exposure. Turning to the study itself: Subjects had 2% DPC placed on roughly 2 cm by roughly 2 cm of upper inner arm skin for sensitization. Whole-study findings and limits: Expanded TCRs showed more large CDR3 clusters than pre-sensitization or healthy control sets.

This TCR came from a woman younger than 30 with alopecia areata. Some clones in this sample may be carry-over from other donors' samples. The sequenced sample was whole blood, obtained in connection with sensitization to the hapten diphenylcyclopropenone (DPC).

For the CDR3, the DNA is TGTGCCAGCAGTCCGTACTCAGGGACTGAAGCTTTCTTT. Protein: CASSPYSGTEAFF. V is TRBV7-3 and J is TRBJ1-1, with D tentatively TRBD1 (5 bases). Germline-derived CDR1 and CDR2 are SGHTA and FQGTGA. Between the trimmed V and J ends, which lost 6 bases and 5 bases, there was a span of 13 bases. The CDR3 sequence is 13 residues long. The whole variable domain, filled in from reference TRBV7-3 and TRBJ1-1, reads GAGVSQTPSNKVTEKGKYVELRCDPISGHTALYWYRQSLGQGPEFLIYFQGTGAADDSGLPNDRFFAVRPEGSVSTLKIQRTERGDSAVYLCASSPYSGTEAFFGQGTRLTVV.